This T cell receptor beta chain was observed in a study of blood T cell repertoires in COVID-19. Study overall: Sites across the United States, Italy and Spain contributed samples from acute and convalescent COVID-19. PBMCs, B-cell-depleted T cells, or T cells were the source of the cDNA or gDNA that made up the material.

The CDR3 consists of 13 residues. The germline V and J ends were trimmed by 8 bases and 1 base, with 9 bases remaining between them. Authors' processing steps: Reference gene primer amplification gave estimated nucleated cell counts. TCRdb's copy holds only in-frame clones and misses some; the assay was immunoSEQ multiplex PCR. That table furnishes V, J and clone size, whereas the DNA furnished D and trimming. The sample shows 75,000 to 90,000 clones, approximately 89% of them seen only once. Sequencing input: peripheral blood. This chain connects TRBV12-3 or TRBV12-4 to TRBJ2-4; possibly TRBD2 for D (7 bases). This sequence originates from a man at least 80 years old with acute or convalescent COVID-19. CDR3 sequence (DNA): TGTGCCAGCGGGGGGGCGGCCAAAAACATTCAGTACTTC. Amino acids: CASGGAAKNIQYF.